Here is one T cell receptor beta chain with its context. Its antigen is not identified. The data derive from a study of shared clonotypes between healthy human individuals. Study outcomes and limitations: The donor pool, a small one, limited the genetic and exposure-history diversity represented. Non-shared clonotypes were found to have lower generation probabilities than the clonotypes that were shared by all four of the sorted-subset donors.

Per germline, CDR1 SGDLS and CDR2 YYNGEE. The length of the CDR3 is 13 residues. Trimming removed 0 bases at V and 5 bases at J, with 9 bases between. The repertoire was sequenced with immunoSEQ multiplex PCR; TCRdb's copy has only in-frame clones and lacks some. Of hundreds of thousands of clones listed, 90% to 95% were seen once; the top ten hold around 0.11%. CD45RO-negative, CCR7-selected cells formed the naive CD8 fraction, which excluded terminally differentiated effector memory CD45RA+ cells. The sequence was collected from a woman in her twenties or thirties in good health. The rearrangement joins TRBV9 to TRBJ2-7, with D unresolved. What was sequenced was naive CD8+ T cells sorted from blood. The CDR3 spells CASSVDPVDEQYF. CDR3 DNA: TGTGCCAGCAGCGTAGACCCGGTCGACGAGCAGTACTTC.